The clone carrying this T cell receptor beta chain has more than one count but fewer than ten. Attached unique molecular identifiers marked individual cDNA molecules. TCRdb called the 5' RACE reads again in MiXCR, with one record for every CDR3 protein. The table shows 87,000 or so distinct CDR3 sequences, with approximately 14% occurring only once. This sample was taken from a study of early T cells in non-severe SARS-CoV-2 infection. The V gene lost 1 base and the J gene lost 5 bases, with 11 bases spanning the gap. Germline V gene lookup returns CDR1 SGHTA and CDR2 FQGTGA. The CDR3 spans 14 residues.

Input material: whole blood. This clonotype originated in an adult who was a healthcare worker with PCR-confirmed SARS-CoV-2 infection or an uninfected control (not recorded which). The rearrangement joins TRBV7-3 to TRBJ1-1; TRBD1 is a possible D gene (6 bases). CDR3: CASSLNGGLTEAFF. The CDR3 bases are TGTGCCAGCAGCTTAAATGGGGGGCTTACTGAAGCTTTCTTT.